What follows are 7 T cell receptor beta chains derived from one specimen sequenced in a study of Graves' ophthalmopathy and Graves' hyperthyroidism. Amplifying from RNA transcripts, the study obtained TCR beta CDR3 regions. First-round RT-PCR used HTBI primers; second-round multiplex PCR followed. TCRdb processed the multiplex PCR reads anew with MiXCR; each CDR3 protein has one entry. Here the sample spans over a million distinct CDR3 sequences, 35% to 40% being singletons. Sequencing was done on a sample of peripheral blood or thyroid tissue (not recorded which). These receptors all stem from an adult man with Graves' hyperthyroidism.

The chain combines TRBV29-1 with TRBJ1-6; 8 nucleotides agree with TRBD1. Losses at the gene ends were 6 bases for V and 4 bases for J; bases not matched to a gene: 8. This CDR3 has 15 amino acids. The germline gives CDR1 SQVTM, CDR2 ANQGSEA. The CDR3 sequence is CSVHLDRVYNSPLHF. The DNA of the CDR3 is TGCAGCGTCCACCTGGACAGGGTTTATAATTCACCCCTCCACTTT.

This chain joins TRBV7-2 and TRBJ2-5; the D is unclear. Trimming removed 5 bases from V and 1 base from J, with 14 bases in between. Germline values: CDR1 SGHTA, CDR2 FQGNSA. The CDR3 runs to 15 residues. For the CDR3, the DNA is TGTGCCAGCAGCCACGGGCCTCCCGTCCAAGAGACCCAGTACTTC. Encoded protein: CASSHGPPVQETQYF.

There are many counts of this clonotype. The DNA for the CDR3 is TGTGCCAGCAGCTTAGTTCAGAAGACCCAGTACTTC. It translates to CASSLVQKTQYF. The chain combines TRBV7-6 with TRBJ2-5; no clear D. This CDR3 is built from 12 residues. CDR1 is SGHVS, CDR2 FNYEAQ, per germline. Between the trimmed V and J ends, which lost 1 base and 6 bases, there was a span of 6 bases.

This clonotype occurred many times. The V and J genes are TRBV7-9 and TRBJ1-6; D possibly corresponds to TRBD1 (5 bases). V was clipped by 6 bases and J by 0 bases, with 18 bases between them. The CDR3 is 18 residues long. In germline, CDR1 is SEHNR, CDR2 FQNEAQ (reference sequence). In nucleotides, the CDR3 is TGTGCCAGCAGTTCATCGGACCCAGGGATCTCCTATAATTCACCCCTCCACTTT. Translating gives CASSSSDPGISYNSPLHF.

The rearrangement joins TRBV2 to TRBJ1-5; 9 bases align to TRBD1. V shed 8 bases, J shed 4 bases, and the junction held 6 bases outside the gene matches. Germline CDR1 SNHLY, CDR2 FYNNEI. This CDR3 region has 14 residues. The CDR3 DNA sequence: TGTGCCAGCGCAGGACAGGGGCGGAATCAGCCCCAGCATTTT. Translated: CASAGQGRNQPQHF.

This clonotype has at least ten counts. The CDR3 loop is CASSAGHFNYGYTF. Written as DNA, the CDR3 is TGTGCCAGCAGCGCGGGACACTTCAACTATGGCTACACCTTC. J is TRBJ1-2 and V is TRBV14; perhaps TRBD1 as D (6 bases). CDR1 and CDR2 (germline): SGHDN, FVKESK. The CDR3 runs to 14 residues. The ends were cut back, 5 bases at V and 2 bases at J, with 12 bases in the middle.

The CDR3 DNA follows: TGTGCCATCAGGCCCGACAGGGGTGGTGAGACCCAGTACTTC. Translated, it gives CAIRPDRGGETQYF. The chain couples TRBV6-5 to TRBJ2-5; 8 positions agree with TRBD1. The ends lost 10 bases at V and 5 bases at J; junction bases unmatched: 12. The CDR3 sequence is 14 residues long. The V gene's germline CDR1 is MNHEY and CDR2 SVGAGI.